This T cell receptor beta chain was sequenced for a study of identical twins. Study outcomes and limitations: Beta out-of-frame sequences showed weaker excess twin sharing. There were fewer insertions in abundant cord blood beta clonotypes, but memory repertoires showed no such pattern.

Germline loops: CDR1 DFQATT, CDR2 SNEGSKA (reference sequence). This CDR3 is built from 13 residues. Trimming took 3 bases from V and 4 from J, leaving 11 bases between them. Every donor was a healthy Caucasian. For this clonotype: Antigen unknown.

TCRdb used MiXCR to reprocess the 5' RACE reads, holding one entry per CDR3 protein. Here the sample spans 1.5 million or so distinct CDR3 sequences, more than 30% being singletons. The origin of this receptor is a newborn girl in good health. The chain couples TRBV20-1 to TRBJ2-3; D not certain. The sequenced sample consisted of cord blood. The CDR3 here is CSASLRAADTQYF. In DNA, the CDR3 is TGCAGTGCTAGTTTGAGAGCTGCAGATACGCAGTATTTT.